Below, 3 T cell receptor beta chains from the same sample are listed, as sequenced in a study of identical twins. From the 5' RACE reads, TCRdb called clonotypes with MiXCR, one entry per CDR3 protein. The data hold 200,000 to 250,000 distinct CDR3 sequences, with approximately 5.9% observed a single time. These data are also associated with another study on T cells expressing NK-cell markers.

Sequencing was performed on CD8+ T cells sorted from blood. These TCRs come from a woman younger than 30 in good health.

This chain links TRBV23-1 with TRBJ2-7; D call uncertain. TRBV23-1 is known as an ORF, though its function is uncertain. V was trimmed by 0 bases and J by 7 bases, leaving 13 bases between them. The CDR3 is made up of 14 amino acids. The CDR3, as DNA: TGCGCCAGCAGTCAATCATCCCACTCGGAAGAGCAGTACTTC. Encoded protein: CASSQSSHSEEQYF.

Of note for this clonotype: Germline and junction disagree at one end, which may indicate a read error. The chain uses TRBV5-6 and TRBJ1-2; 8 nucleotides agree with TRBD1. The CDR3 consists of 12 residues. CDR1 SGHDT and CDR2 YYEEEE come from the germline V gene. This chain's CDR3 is CASSSGTGLIDF. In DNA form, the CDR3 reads TGTGCCAGCAGCTCCGGGACAGGCCTCATCGACTTC.

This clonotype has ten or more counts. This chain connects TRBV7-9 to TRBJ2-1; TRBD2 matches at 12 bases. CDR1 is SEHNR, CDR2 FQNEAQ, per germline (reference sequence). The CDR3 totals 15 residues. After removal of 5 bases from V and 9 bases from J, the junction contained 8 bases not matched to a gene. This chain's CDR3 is CASSLTTSGSLEQFF. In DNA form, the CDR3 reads TGTGCCAGCAGCCTAACGACTAGCGGGAGTCTTGAGCAGTTCTTC.